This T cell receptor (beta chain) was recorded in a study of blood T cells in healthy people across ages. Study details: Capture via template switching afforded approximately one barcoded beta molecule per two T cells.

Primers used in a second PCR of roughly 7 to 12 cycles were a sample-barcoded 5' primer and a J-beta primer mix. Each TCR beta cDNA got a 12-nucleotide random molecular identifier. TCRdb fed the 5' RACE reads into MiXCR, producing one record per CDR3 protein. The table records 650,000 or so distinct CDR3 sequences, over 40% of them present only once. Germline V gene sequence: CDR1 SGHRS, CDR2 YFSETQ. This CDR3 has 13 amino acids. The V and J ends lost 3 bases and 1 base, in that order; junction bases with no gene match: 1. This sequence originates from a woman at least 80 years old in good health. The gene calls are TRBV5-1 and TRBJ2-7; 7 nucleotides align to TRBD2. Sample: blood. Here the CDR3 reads CASSWEGSYEQYF. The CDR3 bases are TGCGCCAGCAGCTGGGAGGGTTCCTACGAGCAGTACTTC.